This entry describes one TCR beta chain. This sample was taken from a study of blood T cell repertoires in COVID-19. For the study at large: COVID-19 samples collected from the United States, Italy and Spain covered acute and convalescent phases. The analysed material was cDNA or gDNA that came from T cells, B-cell-depleted T cells, or PBMCs.

In Seattle, patients joined the study during active infection and were tracked longitudinally. Deletions cut 2 bases from V and 1 base from J, with 9 bases between. The germline gives CDR1 MNHEY, CDR2 SVGAGI. CDR3 length equals 15 residues. Source study methods: Researchers report that nucleated cell counts were estimated from reference gene primer amplification. Libraries were prepared by immunoSEQ multiplex PCR; TCRdb keeps only in-frame clonotypes and omits some of them. That table gives V, J and clone size, and the DNA gave D and trimming. The sample carries about 390,000 clones, more than 75% recorded once.

Source material: peripheral blood. The source is a woman aged 60-75 years with COVID-19, enrolled during active disease. The chain carries TRBV6-5 and TRBJ1-5; tentatively, D is TRBD1 (6 bases). This CDR3 reads CASSYGRGSNQPQHF. The CDR3 DNA sequence: TGTGCCAGCAGTTACGGCAGGGGAAGCAATCAGCCCCAGCATTTT.